The 18 T cell receptor beta chains listed next were all sequenced from one sample in a study of Ad26.COV2.S vaccination and SARS-CoV-2 variants. Treatment given: some 20 received Ad26.COV2.S at low or high dose, single or two shots; about 5 received placebo; per-sample allocation not given. The samples were gathered on day 63 after the first injection of vaccine or placebo. Generated by immunoSEQ multiplex PCR, the TCRdb table keeps only in-frame clones and is missing some. The data show about 420,000 clones, around 87% seen once. Source: peripheral blood, taken in a trial of Ad26.COV2.S vaccine versus placebo. These receptors all stem from a person aged 18 to 59 who received the Ad26.COV2.S COVID-19 vaccine or a placebo.

In its sample, this clone was seen a few times. The chain links TRBV7-9 to TRBJ1-6; D might be TRBD1 (5 bases). The CDR3 is made up of 17 amino acids. V lost 1 base, J lost 1 base, and 11 bases lay in between. Germline-derived CDR1 and CDR2 are SEHNR and FQNEAQ (reference sequence). CDR3 protein: CASSLGGRDSYNSPLHF. The CDR3 DNA is TGTGCCAGCAGCTTAGGTGGCAGGGATTCCTATAATTCACCCCTCCACTTT.

V gene TRBV2 combines with J gene TRBJ2-7; D not certain. Germline-derived CDR1 and CDR2 are SNHLY and FYNNEI. CDR3 length equals 14 residues. V was cut by 2 bases and J by 0 bases, with 8 bases left in between. In nucleotides, the CDR3 is TGTGCCAGCAGTGAATGGCTTCTCTCCTACGAGCAGTACTTC. Its protein product is CASSEWLLSYEQYF.

This chain links TRBV5-1 with TRBJ2-3; maybe TRBD2 (6 bases). The CDR3 consists of 16 residues. The V gene lost 4 bases and the J gene lost 2 bases, with 17 bases spanning the gap. CDR1 is SGHRS, CDR2 YFSETQ, per germline. The CDR3 coding sequence is TGCGCCAGCAGCCTGCGGGGTCTCCGAGTCACAGATACGCAGTATTTT. Translating it yields CASSLRGLRVTDTQYF.

The rearrangement joins TRBV28 to TRBJ2-3, with 9 positions matching TRBD1. The CDR3 length is 17 residues. The germline CDR1 and CDR2 sequences are MDHEN and SYDVKM. After removal of 7 bases from V and 4 bases from J, the junction contained 15 bases not matched to a gene. The CDR3 protein is CASTPAMGTGNADTQYF. CDR3 DNA: TGTGCCAGCACCCCCGCTATGGGGACAGGGAATGCAGATACGCAGTATTTT.

The gene calls are TRBV2 and TRBJ1-4; D is possibly TRBD1 (5 bases). There are 16 residues in the CDR3. V lost 5 bases, J lost 4 bases, and 17 bases lay in between. Germline CDR1 is SNHLY and CDR2 is FYNNEI. The CDR3 here is CASSPPRQHNNEKLFF. The CDR3 region has the DNA TGTGCCAGCAGTCCCCCTCGACAGCATAATAATGAAAAACTGTTTTTT.

The chain combines TRBV5-4 with TRBJ2-5; 8 bases map to TRBD2. The CDR3 contains 14 residues. Germline V gene sequence: CDR1 SGHNT, CDR2 YYREEE (reference sequence). The V gene end was trimmed by 3 bases and the J gene end by 5 bases; junction bases not matched to a gene: 6. In DNA, the CDR3 is TGTGCCAGCAGCTGGACCTGGACTAGCGAGACCCAGTACTTC. Its protein is CASSWTWTSETQYF. Full variable domain (missing parts from reference TRBV5-4 and TRBJ2-5): ETGVTQSPTHLIKTRGQQVTLRCSSQSGHNTVSWYQQALGQGPQFIFQYYREEENGRGNFPPRFSGLQFPNYSSELNVNALELDDSALYLCASSWTWTSETQYFGPGTRLLVL.

The rearrangement uses TRBV5-1 and TRBJ2-7; TRBD2 aligns across 11 bases. In germline, CDR1 is SGHRS, CDR2 YFSETQ. V dropped 3 bases and J dropped 3; count of bases not matched to a gene: 2. The CDR3 has 14 amino acids. In nucleotides, the CDR3 is TGCGCCAGCAGCTCTAGCGGGGGGCTCTACGAGCAGTACTTC. Its protein is CASSSSGGLYEQYF.

This rearrangement joins TRBV3-1 (or the pseudogene TRBV3-2) to TRBJ1-3; D is ambiguous. Trimming removed 1 base at V and 2 bases at J, with 12 bases between. CDR3 length equals 16 residues. The germline CDR1 and CDR2 sequences are LGHDT and YNNKEL (reference sequence). The CDR3 is CASSQVISTAGNTIYF. In DNA, the CDR3 is TGTGCCAGCAGCCAAGTGATATCCACCGCTGGAAACACCATATATTTT.

V gene TRBV30 combines with J gene TRBJ1-2; D is unresolved. The V gene's germline CDR1 is GTSNPN and CDR2 SVGIG (reference sequence). The CDR3 contains 15 residues. V lost 2 bases, J lost 3 bases, and 16 bases lay in between. The CDR3 loop reads CAWSPVYSDHYGYTF. CDR3 DNA sequence: TGTGCCTGGAGTCCGGTATACAGCGACCACTATGGCTACACCTTC.

This chain links TRBV5-5 with TRBJ2-7, with D possibly TRBD1 on 6 matching bases. CDR1 SGHKS and CDR2 YYEKEE come from the germline V gene (reference sequence). V was cut by 4 bases and J by 0 bases, with 11 bases left in between. The length of the CDR3 is 14 residues. In DNA, the CDR3 is TGTGCCAGCAGCCCAGGGGTCAGCTCCTACGAGCAGTACTTC. Its protein product is CASSPGVSSYEQYF. Supplemented by reference TRBV5-5 and TRBJ2-7, the full variable domain reads DAGVTQSPTHLIKTRGQQVTLRCSPISGHKSVSWYQQVLGQGPQFIFQYYEKEERGRGNFPDRFSARQFPNYSSELNVNALLLGDSALYLCASSPGVSSYEQYFGPGTRLTVT.

The chain joins TRBV27 to TRBJ1-1; 10 bases are shared with TRBD1. In germline, CDR1 is MNHEY, CDR2 SMNVEV (reference sequence). With 8 bases clipped from V and 0 bases from J, the junction kept 6 bases outside the gene matches. This CDR3 has 15 residues. The CDR3 nucleotides are TGTGCCAGCTTCCGGACAGGGGGAATGAACACTGAAGCTTTCTTT. Encoded protein: CASFRTGGMNTEAFF.

CDR3: CASSVDGPNTEAFF. For the CDR3, the DNA is TGTGCCAGCAGCGTAGACGGACCGAACACTGAAGCTTTCTTT. The rearrangement joins TRBV9 to TRBJ1-1; D unresolved. Trimming pared 0 bases from V and 1 base from J, leaving 7 bases between. The CDR3 runs to 14 residues. Germline V gives CDR1 SGDLS, CDR2 YYNGEE.

The V call is TRBV7-2, the J call TRBJ1-3, with TRBD1 identical over 9 bases. Trimming cost V 1 base and J 0 bases; bases outside gene matches: 7. The CDR3 loop spans 18 amino acids. The V gene's germline CDR1 is SGHTA and CDR2 FQGNSA. DNA for the CDR3: TGTGCCAGCAGCTTAGTTATAGGGACAGGGCGCTCTGGAAACACCATATATTTT. Translated, it gives CASSLVIGTGRSGNTIYF.

The chain combines TRBV20-1 with TRBJ2-7; possibly TRBD1 or TRBD2 for D (5 bases each). The CDR3 has 11 amino acids. From germline, CDR1 is DFQATT and CDR2 SNEGSKA (reference sequence). CDR3 region: CSVGRNYEQYF. DNA for the CDR3: TGCAGCGTGGGACGGAACTACGAGCAGTACTTC.

The CDR3 protein is CASSSREGTEAFF. The CDR3 region has the DNA TGTGCCAGCAGCTCTCGTGAGGGGACTGAAGCTTTCTTT. The V call is TRBV7-9, the J call TRBJ1-1; a weak D match, TRBD1 (5 bases). The germline CDR1 and CDR2 sequences are SEHNR and FQNEAQ (reference sequence). This CDR3 is built from 13 residues. Trimming took off 4 bases at V and 5 bases at J, with 11 bases between the two ends. The whole variable domain, filled in from reference TRBV7-9 and TRBJ1-1, reads DTGVSQNPRHKITKRGQNVTFRCDPISEHNRLYWYRQTLGQGPEFLTYFQNEAQLEKSRLLSDRFSAERPKGSFSTLEIQRTEQGDSAMYLCASSSREGTEAFFGQGTRLTVV.

The chain employs TRBV18 and TRBJ1-5, with TRBD1 identical over 7 bases. The germline V gene encodes CDR1 KGHSH and CDR2 LQKENI. The ends lost 2 bases at V and 2 bases at J; junction bases unmatched: 9. This CDR3 region has 17 residues. The CDR3, as DNA: TGTGCCAGCTCACCAGGGGGACAGCCCAAGGGCAATCAGCCCCAGCATTTT. Translation: CASSPGGQPKGNQPQHF.

The chain has TRBV4-3 and TRBJ2-3; TRBD1 might be the D (5 bases). The germline V gene has CDR1 LGHNA and CDR2 YSLEER. Trimming cost V 2 bases and J 4 bases, with 13 bases left between them. This CDR3 comprises 15 residues. In DNA, the CDR3 is TGCGCCAGCAGCCAATCTAGGGGTTACGCAGATACGCAGTATTTT. This codes for CASSQSRGYADTQYF.

J is TRBJ1-5 and V is TRBV4-2; a weak D match, TRBD1 (5 bases). Trimming pared 3 bases from V and 0 bases from J, leaving 18 bases between. CDR1 is LGHNA and CDR2 is YNFKEQ in the germline V gene. This CDR3 spans 18 amino acids. CDR3 in amino acids: CASSQDEFGGYSNQPQHF. The CDR3 nucleotides are TGTGCCAGCAGCCAGGACGAATTCGGGGGTTATAGCAATCAGCCCCAGCATTTT.